A selection of T cell receptor beta chains follows, all from one sample in a study of PD-L1 blockade in urothelial cancer. The assay was immunoSEQ multiplex PCR, and TCRdb's table has in-frame clones only and misses some. The sample holds about 130,000 clones; about four fifths are singletons and the top ten take roughly 3.2%. Sequenced material: PBMCs, taken around atezolizumab (anti-PD-L1) treatment. These receptors all come from a man in his fifties or sixties with urothelial cancer. CDR3s include the opening cysteine and the closing phenylalanine or tryptophan. A D gene is named only where the DNA matches it firmly. Clone size is given for some rows only: seen once, a few or many times, or a class if the clone is expanded.

abundance	j_gene	v_gene	d_gene	CDR3nt	CDR3aa
once	TRBJ2-3	TRBV5-1	TRBD2	TGCGCCAGCAGCCCCGGCGGGGGGCGAGAGGTGCAGTATTTT	CASSPGGGREVQYF
once	TRBJ2-7	TRBV28	NA	TGTGCCAGCAGCACATACCCCCCCTACGAGCAGTACTTC	CASSTYPPYEQYF
NA	TRBJ1-2	TRBV28	NA	TGTGCCAGCAGTTTCATCCGGGGGAACTATGGCTACACCTTC	CASSFIRGNYGYTF
NA	TRBJ2-6	TRBV5-1	NA	TGCGCCAGCAGCTCGCTAGCTAACGGGGCCAACGTCCTGACTTTC	CASSSLANGANVLTF
NA	TRBJ1-6	TRBV15	NA	TGTGCCACCAGCAGAGATCAGGGGTCGGGGTCACCCCTCCACTTT	CATSRDQGSGSPLHF
NA	TRBJ1-1	TRBV11-2	NA	TGTGCCAGCAGCTTAGGCAGGAGGGAGTGGGCTTTCTTT	CASSLGRREWAFF
NA	TRBJ1-1	TRBV5-1	TRBD1	TGCGCCAGCAGCTTGGGAGACAGGGTTACTGAAGCTTTCTTT	CASSLGDRVTEAFF
NA	TRBJ2-2	TRBV18	NA	TGTGCCAGCTCACCTATTCCCGGGGACATCGGGGAGCTGTTTTTT	CASSPIPGDIGELFF
NA	TRBJ2-5	TRBV18	TRBD1	TGTGCCAGCGGGACAGGGCTTTCCCAAGAGACCCAGTACTTC	CASGTGLSQETQYF
once	TRBJ2-6	TRBV19	NA	TGTGCCAGTAGTATATACAGTTACTCTGGGGCCAACGTCCTGACTTTC	CASSIYSYSGANVLTF
NA	TRBJ1-5	TRBV4-1	NA	TGCGCCAGCAGCCAAGGTCCCAGGGGTTACTTGACCCAGCATTTT	CASSQGPRGYLTQHF
once	TRBJ2-3	TRBV9	TRBD2	TGTGCCAGCAGCTCTCCCGGGACTAGCCTGACAGATACGCAGTATTTT	CASSSPGTSLTDTQYF
NA	TRBJ1-2	TRBV4-1	NA	TGCGCCAGCAGCCAAGATCCAGGGGTCTATGGCTACACCTTC	CASSQDPGVYGYTF
NA	TRBJ1-5	TRBV6-6	NA	TGTGCCAGCAGTTACTCGTGGCCTAATCAGCCCCAGCATTTT	CASSYSWPNQPQHF
NA	TRBJ2-7	TRBV7-3	TRBD1	TGTGCCAGCAGCCCCGGGACAGGGGTATACGAGCAGTACTTC	CASSPGTGVYEQYF
NA	TRBJ2-3	TRBV28	TRBD2	TGTGCCAGCACCCAGGGCCTAGCGGGCGGTACGCAGTATTTT	CASTQGLAGGTQYF
NA	TRBJ1-2	TRBV19	NA	TGTGCCAGTAAGGAGACCTCCTATGGCTACACCTTC	CASKETSYGYTF
NA	TRBJ1-2	TRBV9	NA	TGTGCCAGCAGCTTAAGGGGAGGCTATGGCTACACCTTC	CASSLRGGYGYTF
NA	TRBJ2-7	TRBV18	TRBD1	TGTGCCAGCTCAATCCTCCCAGGGGGAAACGAGCAGTACTTC	CASSILPGGNEQYF
NA	TRBJ2-5	TRBV7-2	NA	TGTGCCAGCAGCCAAATTCAGGGTAAAGAGACCCAGTACTTC	CASSQIQGKETQYF
NA	TRBJ2-2	TRBV6-5	NA	TGTGCCAGCATGGACAGGAACACCGGGGAGCTGTTTTTT	CASMDRNTGELFF
NA	TRBJ1-1	TRBV19	TRBD1	TGTGCCAGTGGCAGACAGGGGAACACTGAAGCTTTCTTT	CASGRQGNTEAFF
NA	TRBJ2-7	TRBV5-5	TRBD2	TGTGCCAGCAGCTATGGGACTAGCGGGAGAGGTGAGCAGTACTTC	CASSYGTSGRGEQYF
medium-sized	TRBJ2-5	TRBV2	TRBD2	TGTGCCAGCAGTGAGTGGCTAGCGGGAGAGACCCAGTACTTC	CASSEWLAGETQYF
NA	TRBJ2-3	TRBV6-6	NA	TGTGCCAGCAGCGTCACTACAGATACGCAGTATTTT	CASSVTTDTQYF
NA	TRBJ1-4	TRBV2	NA	TGTGCCAGCAAAAGGGGAGGGAATGAAAAACTGTTTTTT	CASKRGGNEKLFF
NA	TRBJ2-6	TRBV9	NA	TGTGCCAGCAGCGTACTTGGGGCCAACGTCCTGACTTTC	CASSVLGANVLTF
NA	TRBJ1-1	TRBV6-5	TRBD1	TGTGCCAGCAGTTACTTGGACAGGGGGACTGAAGCTTTCTTT	CASSYLDRGTEAFF
NA	TRBJ2-7	TRBV18	NA	TGTGCCAGCTCACCCACAGGCGGACGTTACGAGCAGTACTTC	CASSPTGGRYEQYF
NA	TRBJ1-3	TRBV14	NA	TGTGCCAGCAGGCAAACAGGAACTGGAAACACCATATATTTT	CASRQTGTGNTIYF
NA	TRBJ2-7	TRBV5-1	NA	TGCGCCAGCAGCCCGTCGGGTAAGGCCGAGCAGTACTTC	CASSPSGKAEQYF
once	TRBJ2-3	TRBV11-3	TRBD2	TGTGCCAGCAGCAGATCTAGCGGACCCACAGATACGCAGTATTTT	CASSRSSGPTDTQYF
NA	TRBJ1-2	TRBV2	NA	TGTGCCAGCAACACAGGCTCTTACGGCTACACCTTC	CASNTGSYGYTF
NA	TRBJ2-2	TRBV19	NA	TGTGCCAGTAGTATCACTACGAACACCGGGGAGCTGTTTTTT	CASSITTNTGELFF
NA	TRBJ2-4	TRBV30	TRBD2	TGTGCCTGGAGTGTGTCGGGGGGGAACATTCAGTACTTC	CAWSVSGGNIQYF
NA	TRBJ1-1	TRBV5-1	NA	TGCGCCAGCAGGGGGGGGGCAGTTACTTCGAACACTGAAGCTTTCTTT	CASRGGAVTSNTEAFF
once	TRBJ1-1	TRBV19	TRBD1	TGTGCCAGTAGTAGGGACAGGGGGAACACTGAAGCTTTCTTT	CASSRDRGNTEAFF
NA	TRBJ1-2	TRBV6-4	TRBD1	TGTGCCAGCAGTGTCGGACAGGGGGCAGGCTACACCTTC	CASSVGQGAGYTF
NA	TRBJ2-2	TRBV7-6	NA	TGTGCCAGCAGCTCAGCGCCAGGGGAGACCGGGGAGCTGTTTTTT	CASSSAPGETGELFF
NA	TRBJ2-2	TRBV5-1	NA	TGCGCCAGCAGCGGGGGCCTGCTATCCACCGGGGAGCTGTTTTTT	CASSGGLLSTGELFF
NA	TRBJ2-3	TRBV27	TRBD2	TGTGCCAGCAGTTGGAGCGGGAGTTCAGATACGCAGTATTTT	CASSWSGSSDTQYF
NA	TRBJ1-2	TRBV19	NA	TGTGCCAGTAACCTTCGTCCGACGGCAGCTGGACTCTATGGCTACACCTTC	CASNLRPTAAGLYGYTF
NA	TRBJ2-3	TRBV10-1	NA	TGCGCCAGCAGTGCCCCAGTGGAGGGGCGGAGACCCACAGATACGCAGTATTTT	CASSAPVEGRRPTDTQYF
NA	TRBJ2-1	TRBV19	TRBD2	TGTGCCAGTGGATGGACTAGCGGGAAGACTGAGCAGTTCTTC	CASGWTSGKTEQFF
few	TRBJ2-7	TRBV12-1	NA	TGTGCCAGCAGCTTTGCTTATGCTAGGGGGGGATCCGAGCAGTACTTC	CASSFAYARGGSEQYF
NA	TRBJ1-2	TRBV18	NA	TGTGCCAGCTCACCACGAGGGGACATTAACTATGGCTACACCTTC	CASSPRGDINYGYTF
NA	TRBJ1-4	TRBV28	NA	TGTGCCAGCAGAGTCCTACAGGAAAAACTGTTTTTT	CASRVLQEKLFF
few	TRBJ2-7	TRBV28	NA	TGTGCCAGCAGCGGCTCCTACGAGCAGTACTTC	CASSGSYEQYF
NA	TRBJ2-3	TRBV7-2	TRBD2	TGTGCCAGCAGCTTAGGACTAGCGGGAGTAGTTGCAGATACGCAGTATTTT	CASSLGLAGVVADTQYF
NA	TRBJ1-1	TRBV7-9	NA	TGTGCCAGCAGCCCACAGGGTGTGGGCACTGAAGCTTTCTTT	CASSPQGVGTEAFF
NA	TRBJ2-2	TRBV6-5	TRBD1	TGTGCCAGCAGGGTTTGGGACAGGCCCCGGGAGCTGTTTTTT	CASRVWDRPRELFF